The 22 T cell receptor beta chains below come from one sample, sequenced in a study of T cell changes during pregnancy in multiple sclerosis. TCRdb's copy holds only in-frame clones and misses some; the assay was immunoSEQ multiplex PCR. The sample carries roughly 22,000 clones, about 88% recorded once. Sample: CD4+ T cells from peripheral blood mononuclear cells, taken in the first trimester of pregnancy. Receptors were obtained from a female donor in good health, enrolled as a control in a pregnancy study.

V is TRBV5-6 and J is TRBJ1-2; weak D call: TRBD1 (6 bases). Per germline, CDR1 SGHDT and CDR2 YYEEEE. V dropped 4 bases and J dropped 3 bases, with 13 bases sitting between them. The CDR3 contains 14 residues. In DNA form, the CDR3 reads TGTGCCAGCAGCACAGGGCTGGGACACTATGGCTACACCTTC. This encodes CASSTGLGHYGYTF.

The CDR3 sequence is CASSVQDSSYNEQFF. The CDR3 bases are TGTGCCAGCAGCGTGCAGGATAGCTCCTACAATGAGCAGTTCTTC. This rearrangement joins TRBV9 to TRBJ2-1; D remains unclear. The V and J ends lost 2 bases and 0 bases respectively, with 9 bases between them. The CDR3 has 15 residues. CDR1 and CDR2 (germline): SGDLS, YYNGEE.

V and J are TRBV7-2 and TRBJ2-7; weak D call: TRBD2 (6 bases). V shed 2 bases and J shed 2 bases, with 13 bases lying between them. This CDR3 is 15 amino acids long. CDR1 SGHTA and CDR2 FQGNSA come from the germline V gene. The CDR3 protein is CASSLSIREAYEQYF. The CDR3 DNA follows: TGTGCCAGCAGCTTAAGCATCAGGGAGGCCTACGAGCAGTACTTC. Filled out from reference TRBV7-2 and TRBJ2-7, the complete variable domain reads GAGVSQSPSNKVTEKGKDVELRCDPISGHTALYWYRQSLGQGLEFLIYFQGNSAPDKSGLPSDRFSAERTGGSVSTLTIQRTQQEDSAVYLCASSLSIREAYEQYFGPGTRLTVT.

The chain couples TRBV4-1 to TRBJ1-5; D unresolved. Per the germline V gene, CDR1 is MGHRA and CDR2 is YSYEKL. This CDR3 region has 15 residues. Trimming shortened V by 0 bases and J by 9 bases, and 15 bases separated the two germline ends. The CDR3 sequence: CASSQEGRPAGPQHF. CDR3 nucleotide sequence: TGCGCCAGCAGCCAAGAAGGGCGTCCTGCGGGGCCCCAGCATTTT.

This chain uses TRBV2 with TRBJ1-1, with a weak D call TRBD1 (6 bases). CDR1 and CDR2 from the germline V gene are SNHLY and FYNNEI. V was clipped by 5 bases and J by 5 bases, with 21 bases between them. The CDR3 totals 16 residues. For the CDR3, the DNA is TGTGCCAGCAGTCTCCAATCCGCAGGGGAGGGAACTGAAGCTTTCTTT. Translated, it gives CASSLQSAGEGTEAFF.

The V call is TRBV15, the J call TRBJ2-5, with D unclear. CDR3 length: 13 amino acids. Germline V gene sequence: CDR1 LNHNV, CDR2 YYDKDF (reference sequence). Deletions cut 0 bases from V and 5 bases from J, with 7 bases between. The CDR3 is CATSRDIVETQYF. CDR3 DNA sequence: TGTGCCACCAGCAGAGATATTGTGGAGACCCAGTACTTC. Based on the CDR3 plus reference TRBV15 and TRBJ2-5, the full variable domain is DAMVIQNPRYQVTQFGKPVTLSCSQTLNHNVMYWYQQKSSQAPKLLFHYYDKDFNNEADTPDNFQSRRPNTSFCFLDIRSPGLGDTAMYLCATSRDIVETQYFGPGTRLLVL.

This sequence joins TRBV19 and TRBJ1-2; D might be TRBD1 (5 bases). CDR1 is LNHDA, CDR2 SQIVND, per germline (reference sequence). V lost 5 bases and J 10 bases, leaving 14 bases between the germline ends. The CDR3 covers 12 residues. The CDR3 region is CASSPIGEVYTF. The CDR3 DNA is TGTGCCAGTAGTCCGATAGGGGAAGTCTACACCTTC.

The chain uses TRBV19 and TRBJ2-5; D unclear. The germline V and J ends were trimmed by 7 bases and 7 bases, with 13 bases remaining between them. The germline V gene has CDR1 LNHDA and CDR2 SQIVND (reference sequence). This CDR3 spans 12 amino acids. The CDR3 loop is CASTASRGTQYF. CDR3 bases: TGTGCCAGTACCGCTTCCAGAGGGACCCAGTACTTC.

This clone appeared a single time. The V and J genes are TRBV25-1 and TRBJ2-1, with D uncertain. The length of the CDR3 is 15 residues. The V gene's germline CDR1 is MGHDK and CDR2 SYGVNS. V lost 2 bases to trimming and J lost 6 bases, with 14 bases between them. The CDR3, as DNA: TGTGCCAGCAGTGAAGGCCAGCGCGCGACCAATGAGCAGTTCTTC. This sequence encodes CASSEGQRATNEQFF.

This clone was observed once. The rearrangement links TRBV5-1 to TRBJ1-2; no definite D call. Looked up from germline, CDR1 is SGHRS and CDR2 is YFSETQ. This CDR3 has 15 amino acids. V was shortened by 0 bases and J by 8 bases, with 17 bases between the two germline ends. The CDR3 sequence: CASSLGGLMVGGYTF. The CDR3 DNA sequence: TGCGCCAGCAGCTTGGGTGGACTCATGGTTGGGGGCTACACCTTC.

The chain combines TRBV5-8 with TRBJ1-5; 7 bases align to TRBD1. The germline V gene has CDR1 SGHTS and CDR2 YDEGEE. The CDR3 spans 15 residues. The V and J ends lost 0 bases and 3 bases, in that order; junction bases with no gene match: 3. The CDR3 loop reads CASSLGQGDNQPQHF. Here the CDR3 DNA reads TGTGCCAGCAGCTTGGGACAGGGCGACAATCAGCCCCAGCATTTT.

The chain recombines TRBV11-2 with TRBJ2-7; possible D gene TRBD1, 5 bases. The length of the CDR3 is 15 residues. V gave up 1 base and J gave up 4 bases, with 14 bases separating them. The V gene's germline CDR1 is SGHAT and CDR2 FQNNGV. This CDR3 reads CASSLATGRAYEQYF. The CDR3, as DNA: TGTGCCAGCAGCTTAGCGACGGGCAGGGCATACGAGCAGTACTTC.

The chain carries TRBV5-5 and TRBJ2-2; D is ambiguous. CDR1 SGHKS and CDR2 YYEKEE come from the germline V gene (reference sequence). V lost 1 base and J lost 5, with 6 bases in between. The CDR3 covers 13 residues. CDR3 DNA sequence: TGTGCCAGCAGCTTGACGAGGACCGGGGAGCTGTTTTTT. Amino acid sequence: CASSLTRTGELFF.

The V call is TRBV19, the J call TRBJ1-1; 8 bases are a match to TRBD1. Germline trimming cut 4 bases from V and 1 base from J; bases unmatched to any gene: 2. CDR1 and CDR2 from the germline V gene are LNHDA and SQIVND (reference sequence). This CDR3 is built from 14 residues. CDR3 sequence (DNA): TGTGCCAGTAGTAAGACAGGGGCGAACACTGAAGCTTTCTTT. This codes for CASSKTGANTEAFF.

This chain links TRBV7-9 with TRBJ1-2, with 7 nucleotides matching TRBD1. CDR3 length: 13 amino acids. Per the germline V gene, CDR1 is SEHNR and CDR2 is FQNEAQ (reference sequence). With 2 bases clipped from V and 7 bases from J, the junction kept 4 bases outside the gene matches. The chain's CDR3 is CASSLKGAGGYTF. The CDR3 DNA sequence: TGTGCCAGCAGCTTAAAGGGGGCAGGTGGCTACACCTTC.

The rearrangement uses TRBV2 and TRBJ2-7; D is perhaps TRBD1 (6 bases). The CDR3 extends over 15 amino acids. Trimming removed 1 base from V and 7 bases from J, with 17 bases in between. The V gene's germline CDR1 is SNHLY and CDR2 FYNNEI. CDR3 protein: CASSEGLGAHREQYF. The CDR3 region has the DNA TGTGCCAGCAGTGAAGGCTTGGGGGCGCATCGGGAGCAGTACTTC.

The rearrangement joins TRBV5-4 to TRBJ2-5, with 13 bases matching TRBD2. The CDR3 consists of 16 residues. Unmatched junction bases numbered 5, after V lost 4 bases and J lost 2 bases. CDR1 is SGHNT and CDR2 is YYREEE in the germline V gene (reference sequence). In DNA, the CDR3 is TGTGCCAGCAGCGACGGGACTAGCGGGATTCAAGAGACCCAGTACTTC. It specifies CASSDGTSGIQETQYF.

J is TRBJ2-7 and V is TRBV28, with D unresolved. Germline values: CDR1 MDHEN, CDR2 SYDVKM. The CDR3 loop spans 14 amino acids. V lost 7 bases to trimming and J lost 0 bases, with 13 bases between them. The CDR3 nucleotides are TGTGCCAGCAATTGGCAGGCCCACTCCTACGAGCAGTACTTC. Translated: CASNWQAHSYEQYF.

The gene calls are TRBV19 and TRBJ2-1; D may be TRBD1 (6 bases). The CDR3 covers 15 residues. V lost 7 bases and J lost 0, with 13 bases in between. Germline V gives CDR1 LNHDA, CDR2 SQIVND (reference sequence). The chain's CDR3 is CASMLDRSSYNEQFF. The CDR3 region has the DNA TGTGCCAGTATGCTCGACAGGAGCTCCTACAATGAGCAGTTCTTC. Supplemented by reference TRBV19 and TRBJ2-1, the full variable domain reads DGGITQSPKYLFRKEGQNVTLSCEQNLNHDAMYWYRQDPGQGLRLIYYSQIVNDFQKGDIAEGYSVSREKKESFPLTVTSAQKNPTAFYLCASMLDRSSYNEQFFGPGTRLTVL.

This chain joins TRBV5-1 and TRBJ1-4; TRBD1 matches at 8 bases. This CDR3 comprises 14 residues. Per the germline V gene, CDR1 is SGHRS and CDR2 is YFSETQ. The V gene end was trimmed by 4 bases and the J gene end by 5 bases; junction bases not matched to a gene: 4. The CDR3 sequence: CASSPGTGNEKLFF. The CDR3 DNA reads TGCGCCAGCAGCCCCGGGACAGGCAATGAAAAACTGTTTTTT.

This chain connects TRBV28 to TRBJ2-7; possibly TRBD2 for D (6 bases). CDR3 length: 14 residues. Germline-derived CDR1 and CDR2 are MDHEN and SYDVKM. Trimming removed 2 bases from V and 4 bases from J, with 12 bases in between. CDR3 protein: CASSLAGPIYEQYF. The CDR3 DNA sequence: TGTGCCAGCAGTTTAGCGGGGCCTATTTACGAGCAGTACTTC.

The chain uses TRBV6-1 and TRBJ1-4; D remains ambiguous. The CDR3 is 15 residues long. Per the germline V gene, CDR1 is MNHNS and CDR2 is SASEGT. The V end lost 5 bases, the J end lost 8 bases, and 18 bases lay between the germline ends. The DNA for the CDR3 is TGTGCCAGCAGTAACTTGGCGGGAGGAGACGAAAAACTGTTTTTT. This gives the protein CASSNLAGGDEKLFF.